A selection of T cell receptor beta chains follows, all from one sample in a study of T-cell reconstitution after alpha-beta-depleted transplantation in children. One entry per CDR3 protein, called by TCRdb with MiXCR from the PCR reads. The sample comprises about 610,000 distinct CDR3 sequences, 25% to 30% of which are singletons, and about a third rests with the top ten. Sequencing was performed on PBMCs, taken before TCRalphabeta/CD19-depleted stem cell transplant. The receptors stem from a boy in the first two years of life with Wiskott-Aldrich syndrome, due to receive a stem cell transplant. The CDR3 runs from the conserved cysteine through the conserved F or W. Each record gives: J gene, clone size, CDR3 length, D gene, V gene, CDR3 protein, CDR3 DNA. D genes are given only for firm matches. Clone size, where shown, is once, few, many, or a class for clones that have expanded.

J: TRBJ2-7
size: NA
length: 16
D: NA
V: TRBV7-8
CDR3: CASSLITGVLSYEQYF
DNA: TGTGCCAGCAGCTTAATTACGGGAGTTCTCTCCTACGAGCAGTACTTC

J: TRBJ2-3
size: NA
length: 15
D: TRBD2
V: TRBV10-3
CDR3: CATQGVAGDQDTQYF
DNA: TGTGCCACCCAAGGGGTGGCGGGAGATCAAGATACGCAGTATTTT

J: TRBJ2-5
size: NA
length: 16
D: NA
V: TRBV5-1
CDR3: CASSLRTAIAAETQYF
DNA: TGCGCCAGCAGCCTTCGGACTGCAATAGCAGCGGAGACCCAGTACTTC

J: TRBJ2-1
size: NA
length: 14
D: NA
V: TRBV20-1
CDR3: CSASSAVSYNEQFF
DNA: TGCAGTGCTTCTAGCGCCGTCTCCTACAATGAGCAGTTCTTC

J: TRBJ2-3
size: NA
length: 16
D: TRBD2
V: TRBV20-1
CDR3: CSASVNGREATDTQYF
DNA: TGCAGTGCTAGCGTTAACGGGAGGGAGGCCACAGATACGCAGTATTTT

J: TRBJ2-7
size: NA
length: 15
D: TRBD1
V: TRBV20-1
CDR3: CSARSGGTGSYEQYF
DNA: TGCAGTGCTAGAAGTGGCGGGACAGGGTCCTACGAGCAGTACTTC

J: TRBJ2-1
size: few
length: 18
D: TRBD2
V: TRBV9
CDR3: CASSVAPGLAGGIDEQFF
DNA: TGTGCCAGCAGCGTAGCTCCGGGACTAGCGGGAGGTATAGATGAGCAGTTCTTC

J: TRBJ2-5
size: NA
length: 13
D: TRBD1
V: TRBV27
CDR3: CASSFGTGAGQYF
DNA: TGTGCCAGCAGTTTCGGGACAGGGGCTGGCCAGTACTTC

J: TRBJ1-5
size: NA
length: 15
D: NA
V: TRBV5-1
CDR3: CASSELGTGNQPQHF
DNA: TGCGCCAGCAGCGAACTCGGGACGGGCAATCAGCCCCAGCATTTT

J: TRBJ2-1
size: few
length: 16
D: TRBD2
V: TRBV5-1
CDR3: CASSSIAGGLYNEQFF
DNA: TGCGCCAGCAGCTCCATAGCGGGAGGGCTATACAATGAGCAGTTCTTC

J: TRBJ2-1
size: NA
length: 14
D: TRBD2
V: TRBV20-1
CDR3: CSASRLAGYNEQFF
DNA: TGCAGTGCTAGCAGGCTAGCGGGGTACAATGAGCAGTTCTTC

J: TRBJ2-6
size: NA
length: 14
D: NA
V: TRBV20-1
CDR3: CSASSPSGANVLTF
DNA: TGCAGTGCTAGCTCTCCCTCTGGGGCCAACGTCCTGACTTTC

J: TRBJ2-3
size: NA
length: 14
D: NA
V: TRBV5-1
CDR3: CASSIAKKADTQYF
DNA: TGCGCCAGCAGCATTGCGAAGAAGGCAGATACGCAGTATTTT

J: TRBJ2-7
size: NA
length: 18
D: TRBD2
V: TRBV4-1
CDR3: CASSQFGPTSGISYEQYF
DNA: TGCGCCAGCAGCCAATTTGGCCCAACTAGCGGGATTTCCTACGAGCAGTACTTC

J: TRBJ1-1
size: NA
length: 13
D: NA
V: TRBV24-1
CDR3: CATSDNLNTEAFF
DNA: TGTGCCACCAGTGACAACCTGAACACTGAAGCTTTCTTT

J: TRBJ2-1
size: few
length: 15
D: TRBD2
V: TRBV27
CDR3: CASSVLAGGPDEQFF
DNA: TGTGCCAGCAGTGTACTAGCGGGAGGGCCCGATGAGCAGTTCTTC

J: TRBJ1-2
size: few
length: 12
D: NA
V: TRBV29-1
CDR3: CRTGTIGSGYTF
DNA: TGCAGGACCGGGACAATCGGCTCTGGCTACACCTTC

J: TRBJ2-1
size: few
length: 16
D: TRBD2
V: TRBV12-3/TRBV12-4
CDR3: CASSLVIGSGSIFTIF
DNA: TGTGCCAGCAGTTTAGTTATAGGTAGCGGGAGCATTTTTACTATTTTC

J: TRBJ2-1
size: NA
length: 15
D: TRBD2
V: TRBV10-3
CDR3: CATGATSGSPNEQFF
DNA: TGTGCCACCGGGGCGACTAGCGGGAGTCCCAATGAGCAGTTCTTC

J: TRBJ1-4
size: NA
length: 16
D: NA
V: TRBV4-2
CDR3: CASSQDHSRGNEKLFF
DNA: TGTGCCAGCAGCCAAGATCACAGCCGCGGGAATGAAAAACTGTTTTTT

J: TRBJ1-1
size: few
length: 10
D: NA
V: TRBV29-1
CDR3: CSVWQGEAFF
DNA: TGCAGCGTTTGGCAGGGAGAAGCTTTCTTT

J: TRBJ2-3
size: few
length: 14
D: TRBD2
V: TRBV5-1
CDR3: CASRFGLAGDTQYF
DNA: TGCGCCAGCAGATTTGGACTAGCGGGAGATACGCAGTATTTT

J: TRBJ2-5
size: NA
length: 13
D: NA
V: TRBV5-5
CDR3: CASSMVDIETQYF
DNA: TGTGCCAGCAGTATGGTGGACATCGAGACCCAGTACTTC

J: TRBJ2-3
size: few
length: 12
D: NA
V: TRBV12-3/TRBV12-4
CDR3: CASSFQGHTQYF
DNA: TGTGCCAGCAGTTTCCAGGGTCATACGCAGTATTTT